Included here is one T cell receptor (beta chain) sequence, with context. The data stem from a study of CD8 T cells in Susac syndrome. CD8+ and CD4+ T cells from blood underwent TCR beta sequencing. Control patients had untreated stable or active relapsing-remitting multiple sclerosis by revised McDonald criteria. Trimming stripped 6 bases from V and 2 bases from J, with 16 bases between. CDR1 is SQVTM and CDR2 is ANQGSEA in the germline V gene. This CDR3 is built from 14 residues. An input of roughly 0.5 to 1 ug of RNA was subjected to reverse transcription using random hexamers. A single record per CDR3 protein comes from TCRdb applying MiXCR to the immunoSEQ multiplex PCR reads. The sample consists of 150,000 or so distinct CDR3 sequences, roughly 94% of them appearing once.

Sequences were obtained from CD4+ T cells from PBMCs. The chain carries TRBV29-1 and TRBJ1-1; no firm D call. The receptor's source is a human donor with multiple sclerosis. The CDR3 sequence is CSVPTSHGNTEAFF. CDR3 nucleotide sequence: TGCAGCGTGCCGACAAGCCACGGTAACACTGAAGCTTTCTTT.